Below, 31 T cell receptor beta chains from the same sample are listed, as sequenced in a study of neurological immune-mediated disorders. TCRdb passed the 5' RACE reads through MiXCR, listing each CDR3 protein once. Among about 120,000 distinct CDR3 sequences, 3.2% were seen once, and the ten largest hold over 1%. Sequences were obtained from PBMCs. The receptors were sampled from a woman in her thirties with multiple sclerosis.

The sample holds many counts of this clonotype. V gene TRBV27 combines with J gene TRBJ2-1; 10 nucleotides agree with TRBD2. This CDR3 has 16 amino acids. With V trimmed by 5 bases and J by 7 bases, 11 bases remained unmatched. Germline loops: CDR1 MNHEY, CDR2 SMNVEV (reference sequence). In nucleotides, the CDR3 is TGTGCCAGCAGTCCCCTCGAAGGTAGCGGGAGGAATGAGCAGTTCTTC. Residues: CASSPLEGSGRNEQFF.

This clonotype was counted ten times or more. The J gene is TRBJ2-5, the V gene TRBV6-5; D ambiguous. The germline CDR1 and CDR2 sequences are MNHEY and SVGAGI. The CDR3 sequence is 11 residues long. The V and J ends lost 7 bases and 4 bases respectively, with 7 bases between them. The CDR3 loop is CASKKIETQYF. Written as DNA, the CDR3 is TGTGCCAGCAAAAAGATAGAGACCCAGTACTTC.

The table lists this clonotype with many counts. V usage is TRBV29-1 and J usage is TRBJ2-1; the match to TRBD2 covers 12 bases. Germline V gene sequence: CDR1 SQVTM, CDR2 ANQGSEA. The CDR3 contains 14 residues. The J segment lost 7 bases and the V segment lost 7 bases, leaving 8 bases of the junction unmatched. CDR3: CSDSSGRALNEQFF. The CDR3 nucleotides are TGCAGCGACTCTAGCGGGAGGGCCCTGAATGAGCAGTTCTTC.

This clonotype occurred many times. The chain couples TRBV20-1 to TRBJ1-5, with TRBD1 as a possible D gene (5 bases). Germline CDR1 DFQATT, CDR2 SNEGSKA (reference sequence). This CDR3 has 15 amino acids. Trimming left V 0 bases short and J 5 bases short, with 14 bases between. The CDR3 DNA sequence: TGCAGTGCTAGAGATGCCCCCGGGGGGGATCAGCCCCAGCATTTT. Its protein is CSARDAPGGDQPQHF.

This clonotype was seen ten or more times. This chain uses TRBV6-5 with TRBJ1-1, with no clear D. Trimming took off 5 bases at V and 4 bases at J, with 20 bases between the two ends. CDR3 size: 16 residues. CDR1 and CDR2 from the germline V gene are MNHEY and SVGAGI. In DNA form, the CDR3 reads TGTGCCAGCAGTCCCGCTGGGCCCGGGGTGGGCACTGAAGCTTTCTTT. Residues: CASSPAGPGVGTEAFF.

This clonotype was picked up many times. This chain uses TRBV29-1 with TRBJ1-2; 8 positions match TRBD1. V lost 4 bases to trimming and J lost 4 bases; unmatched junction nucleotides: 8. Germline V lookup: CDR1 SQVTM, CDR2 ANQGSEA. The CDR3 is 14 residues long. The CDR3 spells CSVVPGQGSYGYTF. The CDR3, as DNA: TGCAGCGTTGTTCCCGGACAGGGTTCCTATGGCTACACCTTC. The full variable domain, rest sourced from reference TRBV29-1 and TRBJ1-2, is SAVISQKPSRDICQRGTSLTIQCQVDSQVTMMFWYRQQPGQSLTLIATANQGSEATYESGFVIDKFPISRPNLTFSTLTVSNMSPEDSSIYLCSVVPGQGSYGYTFGSGTRLTVV.

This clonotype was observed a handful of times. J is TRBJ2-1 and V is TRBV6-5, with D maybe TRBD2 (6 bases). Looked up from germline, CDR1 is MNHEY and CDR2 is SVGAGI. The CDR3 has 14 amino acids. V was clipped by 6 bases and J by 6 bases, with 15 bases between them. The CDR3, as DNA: TGTGCCAGCAGCAGACTAGAAAGCCCCAATGAGCAGTTCTTC. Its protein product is CASSRLESPNEQFF.

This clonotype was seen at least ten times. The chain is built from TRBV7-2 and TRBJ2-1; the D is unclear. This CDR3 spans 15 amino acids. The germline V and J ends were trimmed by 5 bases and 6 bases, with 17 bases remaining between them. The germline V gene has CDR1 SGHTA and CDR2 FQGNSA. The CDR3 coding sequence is TGTGCCAGCAGCCCATCAAGGATGGTGGTCAATGAGCAGTTCTTC. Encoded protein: CASSPSRMVVNEQFF.

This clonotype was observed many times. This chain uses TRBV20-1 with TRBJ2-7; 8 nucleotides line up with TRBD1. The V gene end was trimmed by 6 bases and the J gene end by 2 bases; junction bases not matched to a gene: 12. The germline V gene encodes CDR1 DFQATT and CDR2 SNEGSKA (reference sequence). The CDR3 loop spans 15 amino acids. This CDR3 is CSATHQGAKPYEQYF. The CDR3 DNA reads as TGCAGTGCCACACATCAGGGGGCGAAGCCCTACGAGCAGTACTTC.

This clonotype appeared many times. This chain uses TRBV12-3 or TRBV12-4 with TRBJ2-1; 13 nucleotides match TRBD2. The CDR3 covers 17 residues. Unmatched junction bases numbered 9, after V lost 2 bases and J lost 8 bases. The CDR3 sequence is CASSLRGLAGLGDEQFF. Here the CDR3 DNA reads TGTGCCAGCAGTTTAAGGGGACTAGCGGGGCTTGGGGATGAGCAGTTCTTC.

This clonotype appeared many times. The CDR3 nucleotides read TGTGCCAGCAGCTTAGCCGGTCCGAATTCACCCCTCCACTTT. Translation: CASSLAGPNSPLHF. The chain carries TRBV7-2 and TRBJ1-6; D remains unclear. Germline V gene data show CDR1 as SGHTA and CDR2 as FQGNSA. Trimming took 0 bases from V and 7 from J, leaving 7 bases between them. The CDR3 spans 14 residues.

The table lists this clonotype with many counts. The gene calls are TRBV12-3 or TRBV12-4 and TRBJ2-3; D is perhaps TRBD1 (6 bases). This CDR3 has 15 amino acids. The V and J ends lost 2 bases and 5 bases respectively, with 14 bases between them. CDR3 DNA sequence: TGTGCCAGCAGTTTACTCAGGGGAGTTCGAGATACGCAGTATTTT. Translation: CASSLLRGVRDTQYF.

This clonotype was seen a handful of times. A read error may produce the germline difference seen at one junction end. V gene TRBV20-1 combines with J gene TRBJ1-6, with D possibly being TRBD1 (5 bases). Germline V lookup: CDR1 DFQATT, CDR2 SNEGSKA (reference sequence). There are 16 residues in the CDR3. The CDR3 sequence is CSARLWGSSYNSPLNF. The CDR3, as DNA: TGCAGTGCTAGACTCTGGGGGAGCTCCTATAATTCACCCCTCAACTTT.

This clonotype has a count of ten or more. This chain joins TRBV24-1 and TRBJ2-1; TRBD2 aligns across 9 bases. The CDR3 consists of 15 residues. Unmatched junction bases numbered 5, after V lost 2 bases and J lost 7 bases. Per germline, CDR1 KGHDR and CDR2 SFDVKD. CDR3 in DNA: TGTGCCACCAGTGATTCGGGACTAGCTATTAATGAGCAGTTCTTC. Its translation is CATSDSGLAINEQFF.

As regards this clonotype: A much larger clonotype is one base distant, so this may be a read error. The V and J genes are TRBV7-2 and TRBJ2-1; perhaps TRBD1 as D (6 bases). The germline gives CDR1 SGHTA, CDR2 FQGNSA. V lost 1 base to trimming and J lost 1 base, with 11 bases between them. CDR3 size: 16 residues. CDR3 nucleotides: TGTGCCAGCAGCTTAGAGGGTAGGGGGTCCTACAATGAGCAGTTCTTC. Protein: CASSLEGRGSYNEQFF. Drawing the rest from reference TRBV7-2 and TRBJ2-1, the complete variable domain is GAGVSQSPSNKVTEKGKDVELRCDPISGHTALYWYRQSLGQGLEFLIYFQGNSAPDKSGLPSDRFSAERTGGSVSTLTIQRTQQEDSAVYLCASSLEGRGSYNEQFFGPGTRLTVL.

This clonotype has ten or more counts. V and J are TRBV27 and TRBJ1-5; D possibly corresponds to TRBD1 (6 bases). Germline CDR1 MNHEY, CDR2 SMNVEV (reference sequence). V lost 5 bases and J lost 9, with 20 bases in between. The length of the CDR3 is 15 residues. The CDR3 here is CASSPRQVGNWPQHF. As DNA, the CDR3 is TGTGCCAGCAGTCCCCGACAGGTTGGGAATTGGCCCCAGCATTTT.

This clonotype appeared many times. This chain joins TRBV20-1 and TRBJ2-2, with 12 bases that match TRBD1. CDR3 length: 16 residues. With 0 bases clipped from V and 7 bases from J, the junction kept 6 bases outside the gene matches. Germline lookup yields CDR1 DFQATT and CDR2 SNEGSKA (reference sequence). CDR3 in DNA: TGCAGTGCTAGAGACTGGGGACAGGGGGCGGTCGGGGAGCTGTTTTTT. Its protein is CSARDWGQGAVGELFF.

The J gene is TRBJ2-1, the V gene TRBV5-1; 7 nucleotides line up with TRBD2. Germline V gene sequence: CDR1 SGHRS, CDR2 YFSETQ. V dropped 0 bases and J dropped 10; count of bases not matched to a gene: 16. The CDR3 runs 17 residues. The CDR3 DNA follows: TGCGCCAGCAGCTTGGGGGGGGGTTTTAGTGGATCTCGGGAGCAGTTCTTC. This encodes CASSLGGGFSGSREQFF.

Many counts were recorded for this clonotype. CDR3 sequence reads: CAIGPGRQNQPQHF. CDR3 coding DNA: TGTGCCATCGGACCCGGGAGACAGAATCAGCCCCAGCATTTT. The chain links TRBV10-3 to TRBJ1-5, with TRBD1 as a possible D gene (5 bases). Trimming took off 8 bases at V and 4 bases at J, with 15 bases between the two ends. CDR3 size: 14 residues. Germline V gene lookup returns CDR1 ENHRY and CDR2 SYGVKD.

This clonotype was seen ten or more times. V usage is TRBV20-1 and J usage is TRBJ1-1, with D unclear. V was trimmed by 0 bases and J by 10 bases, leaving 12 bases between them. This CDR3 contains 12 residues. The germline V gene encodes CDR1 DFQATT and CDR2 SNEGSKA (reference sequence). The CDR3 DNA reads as TGCAGTGCTAGAGATGCGGGCCGGGGAGCTTTCTTT. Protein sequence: CSARDAGRGAFF.

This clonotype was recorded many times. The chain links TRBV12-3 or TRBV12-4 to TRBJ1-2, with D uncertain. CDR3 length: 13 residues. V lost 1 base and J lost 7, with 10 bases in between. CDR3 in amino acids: CASSLGAVGGYTF. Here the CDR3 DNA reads TGTGCCAGCAGTTTAGGGGCGGTCGGTGGCTACACCTTC.

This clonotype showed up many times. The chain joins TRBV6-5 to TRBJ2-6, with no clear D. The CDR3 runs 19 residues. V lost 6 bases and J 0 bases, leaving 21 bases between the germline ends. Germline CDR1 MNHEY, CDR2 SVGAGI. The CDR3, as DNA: TGTGCCAGCAGCCCTGGGCCCCAAGTACCTTTCTCTGGGGCCAACGTCCTGACTTTC. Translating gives CASSPGPQVPFSGANVLTF.

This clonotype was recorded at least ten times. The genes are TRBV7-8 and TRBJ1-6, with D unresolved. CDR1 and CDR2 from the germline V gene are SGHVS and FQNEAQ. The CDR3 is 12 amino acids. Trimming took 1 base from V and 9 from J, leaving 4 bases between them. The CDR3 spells CASSLVGSPLHF. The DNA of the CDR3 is TGTGCCAGCAGCTTAGTAGGTTCACCCCTCCACTTT.

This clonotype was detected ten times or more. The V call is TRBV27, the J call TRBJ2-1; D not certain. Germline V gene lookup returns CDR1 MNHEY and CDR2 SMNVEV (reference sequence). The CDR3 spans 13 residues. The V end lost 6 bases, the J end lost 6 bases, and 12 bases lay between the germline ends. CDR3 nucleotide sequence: TGTGCCAGCAGGGTGACGCGAGGCAATGAGCAGTTCTTC. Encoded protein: CASRVTRGNEQFF.

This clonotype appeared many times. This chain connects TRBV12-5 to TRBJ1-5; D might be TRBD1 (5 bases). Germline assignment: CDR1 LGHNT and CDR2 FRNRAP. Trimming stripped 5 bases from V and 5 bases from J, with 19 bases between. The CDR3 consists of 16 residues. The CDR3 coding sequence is TGTGCTAGTGGTGCGTCAAGGGACGTAGGCTATCAGCCCCAGCATTTT. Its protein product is CASGASRDVGYQPQHF.

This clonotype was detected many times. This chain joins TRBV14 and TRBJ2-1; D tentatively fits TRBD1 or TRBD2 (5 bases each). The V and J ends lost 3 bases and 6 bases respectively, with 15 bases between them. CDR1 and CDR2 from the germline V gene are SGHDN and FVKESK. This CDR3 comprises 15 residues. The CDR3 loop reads CASSQGVLVFNEQFF. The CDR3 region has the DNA TGTGCCAGCAGCCAGGGGGTTCTAGTGTTCAATGAGCAGTTCTTC.

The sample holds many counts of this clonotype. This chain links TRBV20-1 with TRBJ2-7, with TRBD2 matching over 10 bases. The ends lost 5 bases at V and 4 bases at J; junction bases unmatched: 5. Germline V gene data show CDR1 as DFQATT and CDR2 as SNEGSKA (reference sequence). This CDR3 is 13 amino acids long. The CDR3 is CSAPSGGGYEQYF. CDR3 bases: TGCAGTGCTCCTAGCGGGGGAGGTTACGAGCAGTACTTC.

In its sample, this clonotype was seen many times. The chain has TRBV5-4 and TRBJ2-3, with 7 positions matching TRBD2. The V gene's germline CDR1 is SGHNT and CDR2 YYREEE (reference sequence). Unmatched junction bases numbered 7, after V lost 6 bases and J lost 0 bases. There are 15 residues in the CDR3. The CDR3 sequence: CASNMGRASTDTQYF. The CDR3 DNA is TGTGCCAGCAATATGGGGAGGGCTAGCACAGATACGCAGTATTTT.

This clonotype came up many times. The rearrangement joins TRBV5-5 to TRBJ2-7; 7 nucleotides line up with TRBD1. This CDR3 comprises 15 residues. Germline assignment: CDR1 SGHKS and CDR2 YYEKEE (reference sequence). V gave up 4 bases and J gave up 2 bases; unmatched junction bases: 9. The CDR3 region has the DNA TGTGCCAGCAGCCTATCCCGGGACAGCCCCTACGAGCAGTACTTC. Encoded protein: CASSLSRDSPYEQYF.

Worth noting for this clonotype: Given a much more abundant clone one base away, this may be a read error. The CDR3 loop reads CASNFRDNERRVKLFF. CDR3 DNA sequence: TGTGCCAGCAATTTCCGGGACAACGAAAGGAGGGTAAAACTGTTTTTT. The chain couples TRBV6-2 or TRBV6-3 to TRBJ1-4; the D gene is possibly TRBD1 (6 bases). This CDR3 has 16 amino acids. The germline CDR1 and CDR2 sequences are MNHEY and SVGEGT. V lost 7 bases and J 10 bases, leaving 25 bases between the germline ends.

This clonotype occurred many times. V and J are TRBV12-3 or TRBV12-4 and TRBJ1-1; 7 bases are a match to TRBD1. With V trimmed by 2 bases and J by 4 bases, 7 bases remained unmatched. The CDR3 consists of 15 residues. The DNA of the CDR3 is TGTGCCAGCAGTTTAACAGGCCCAGGGGGCACTGAAGCTTTCTTT. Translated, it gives CASSLTGPGGTEAFF.